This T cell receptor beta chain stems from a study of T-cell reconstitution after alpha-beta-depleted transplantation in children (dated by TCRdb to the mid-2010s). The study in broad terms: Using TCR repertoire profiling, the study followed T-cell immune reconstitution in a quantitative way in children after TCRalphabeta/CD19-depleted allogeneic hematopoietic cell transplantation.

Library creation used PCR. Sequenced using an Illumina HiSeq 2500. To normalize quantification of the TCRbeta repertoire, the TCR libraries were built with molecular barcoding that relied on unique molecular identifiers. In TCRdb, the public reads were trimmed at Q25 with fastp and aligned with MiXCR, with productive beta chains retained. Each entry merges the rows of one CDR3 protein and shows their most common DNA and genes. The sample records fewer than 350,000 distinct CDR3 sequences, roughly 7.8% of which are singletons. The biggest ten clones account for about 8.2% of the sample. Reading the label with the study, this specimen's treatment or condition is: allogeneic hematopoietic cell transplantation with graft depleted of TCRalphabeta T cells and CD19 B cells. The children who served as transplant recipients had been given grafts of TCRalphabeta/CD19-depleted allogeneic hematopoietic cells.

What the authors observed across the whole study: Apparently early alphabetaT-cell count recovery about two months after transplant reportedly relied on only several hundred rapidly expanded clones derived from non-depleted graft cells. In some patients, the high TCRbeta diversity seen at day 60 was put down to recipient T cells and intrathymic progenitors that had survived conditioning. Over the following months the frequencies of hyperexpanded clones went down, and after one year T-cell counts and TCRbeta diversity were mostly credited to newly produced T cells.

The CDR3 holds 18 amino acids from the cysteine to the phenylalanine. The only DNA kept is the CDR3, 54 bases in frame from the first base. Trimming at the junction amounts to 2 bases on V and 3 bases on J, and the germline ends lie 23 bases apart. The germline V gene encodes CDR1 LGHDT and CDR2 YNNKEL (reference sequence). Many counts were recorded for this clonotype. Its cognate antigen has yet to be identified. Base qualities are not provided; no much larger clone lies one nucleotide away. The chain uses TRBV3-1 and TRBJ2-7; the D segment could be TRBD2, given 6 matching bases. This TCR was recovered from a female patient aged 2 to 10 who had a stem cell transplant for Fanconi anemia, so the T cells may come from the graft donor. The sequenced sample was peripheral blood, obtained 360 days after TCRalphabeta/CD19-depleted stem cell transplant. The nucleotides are TGTGCCAGCAGCCAATTAAAAGGCCGGGGCGCGGGGAACTACGAGCAGTACTTC. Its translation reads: CASSQLKGRGAGNYEQYF.